A single sample gave rise to the 32 T cell receptor beta chains below, sequenced in a study of PD-1 blockade in classical Hodgkin lymphoma. Using immunoSEQ multiplex PCR, the repertoire was profiled, and TCRdb retains in-frame clones only, with some absent. Among about 23,000 clones listed, approximately 90% were seen once. Time point given: newly diagnosed, previously untreated cHL patient sample. The authors purified CD4+ T cells from thawed PBMCs by magnetic negative selection. Sample: CD4+ T cells from blood. The receptors shown here come from a human donor with classical Hodgkin lymphoma.

J is TRBJ2-2 and V is TRBV5-1, with D perhaps matching TRBD1 (5 bases). The CDR3 runs 17 residues. The V gene's germline CDR1 is SGHRS and CDR2 YFSETQ. V was cut by 0 bases and J by 1 base, with 13 bases left in between. The CDR3 DNA follows: TGCGCCAGCAGCTTGGCCGCCAGGGATGGGAACACCGGGGAGCTGTTTTTT. This translates into CASSLAARDGNTGELFF.

The chain has TRBV11-2 and TRBJ1-2; 10 bases map to TRBD1. The ends lost 5 bases at V and 5 bases at J; junction bases unmatched: 8. The CDR3 consists of 15 residues. The germline V gene has CDR1 SGHAT and CDR2 FQNNGV. CDR3 nucleotides: TGTGCCAGCAGCCCGCGACCGGGACAGGGGTATGGCTACACCTTC. It encodes CASSPRPGQGYGYTF.

The DNA for the CDR3 is TGTGCCAGCAGCTTACCCGGGGGCCTAGGGAATGAGCAGTTCTTC. Protein sequence: CASSLPGGLGNEQFF. The chain employs TRBV7-9 and TRBJ2-1; D possibly uses TRBD1 or TRBD2 (6 bases each). From germline, CDR1 is SEHNR and CDR2 FQNEAQ (reference sequence). The V gene lost 2 bases and the J gene lost 7 bases, with 15 bases spanning the gap. The CDR3 sequence is 15 residues long.

CDR3 protein: CASRGGASGNYEQYF. As DNA, the CDR3 is TGTGCCAGCAGGGGAGGAGCTAGCGGCAACTACGAGCAGTACTTC. V usage is TRBV28 and J usage is TRBJ2-7, with 7 bases fitting TRBD2. In germline, CDR1 is MDHEN, CDR2 SYDVKM. The CDR3 loop spans 15 amino acids. V lost 6 bases and J lost 3; bases outside the gene matches: 11.

The chain carries TRBV4-1 and TRBJ1-6; 7 bases fit TRBD1. J gave up 8 bases and V 1 base, and 5 bases lay outside the gene matches. This CDR3 comprises 15 residues. The V gene's germline CDR1 is MGHRA and CDR2 YSYEKL. The DNA for the CDR3 is TGCGCCAGCAGCCAAGGGGGACAGTGGGATTCACCCCTCCACTTT. As protein: CASSQGGQWDSPLHF.

This sequence joins TRBV5-1 and TRBJ2-7; D is perhaps TRBD2 (6 bases). CDR3 length: 14 amino acids. V shed 2 bases and J shed 4 bases, with 13 bases lying between them. Germline lookup yields CDR1 SGHRS and CDR2 YFSETQ. The CDR3 sequence is CASSFLDSGYEQYF. The CDR3, as DNA: TGCGCCAGCAGCTTCCTTGATAGCGGTTACGAGCAGTACTTC.

The chain links TRBV10-3 to TRBJ1-3; 9 bases match TRBD1. With V trimmed by 0 bases and J by 4 bases, 4 bases remained unmatched. Looked up from germline, CDR1 is ENHRY and CDR2 is SYGVKD. The CDR3 totals 16 residues. CDR3 bases: TGTGCCATCAGTGAGTCGGGACAGGGCCTCGGAAACACCATATATTTT. Its translation is CAISESGQGLGNTIYF.

The chain is built from TRBV29-1 and TRBJ2-7, with D hard to call. The CDR3 consists of 10 residues. Trimming stripped 4 bases from V and 3 bases from J, with 4 bases between. Germline CDR1 SQVTM, CDR2 ANQGSEA. Here the CDR3 DNA reads TGCAGCGTTGTCTTCTACGAGCAGTACTTC. It codes for CSVVFYEQYF.

This clone was counted once. The chain recombines TRBV27 with TRBJ1-1, with D maybe TRBD1 (5 bases). The CDR3 has 15 amino acids. Germline CDR1 is MNHEY and CDR2 is SMNVEV (reference sequence). V shed 5 bases and J shed 4 bases, with 17 bases lying between them. The DNA of the CDR3 is TGTGCCAGCAGTCCATATCAGGGCCGCTTCACTGAAGCTTTCTTT. As protein: CASSPYQGRFTEAFF.

The chain employs TRBV5-6 and TRBJ2-3; 11 nucleotides agree with TRBD2. Germline V gives CDR1 SGHDT, CDR2 YYEEEE. Trimming cost V 4 bases and J 3 bases; bases outside gene matches: 4. CDR3 size: 15 residues. CDR3 DNA: TGTGCCAGCAGCACTATAGCGGGGGGGACAGATACGCAGTATTTT. It translates to CASSTIAGGTDTQYF.

The V gene is TRBV5-5, the J gene TRBJ1-1; unclear D gene. This CDR3 spans 13 amino acids. V lost 4 bases and J lost 5, with 12 bases in between. Germline V lookup: CDR1 SGHKS, CDR2 YYEKEE (reference sequence). CDR3 DNA sequence: TGTGCCAGCAGCGGAGGGAGGAGGACTGAAGCTTTCTTT. Translating it yields CASSGGRRTEAFF. The entire variable domain, with the rest obtained from reference TRBV5-5 and TRBJ1-1, is as follows: DAGVTQSPTHLIKTRGQQVTLRCSPISGHKSVSWYQQVLGQGPQFIFQYYEKEERGRGNFPDRFSARQFPNYSSELNVNALLLGDSALYLCASSGGRRTEAFFGQGTRLTVV.

This sequence joins TRBV11-2 and TRBJ2-1, with 9 nucleotides matching TRBD2. This CDR3 spans 15 amino acids. The germline gives CDR1 SGHAT, CDR2 FQNNGV. With V trimmed by 1 base and J by 2 bases, 0 bases remained unmatched. The CDR3 reads CASSLGGGAYNEQFF. In DNA form, the CDR3 reads TGTGCCAGCAGCTTAGGCGGGGGGGCCTACAATGAGCAGTTCTTC.

The chain recombines TRBV4-1 with TRBJ2-5, with TRBD2 matching over 10 bases. Germline CDR1 MGHRA, CDR2 YSYEKL. The ends lost 0 bases at V and 5 bases at J; junction bases unmatched: 3. The CDR3 is 15 residues long. CDR3 in DNA: TGCGCCAGCAGCCAAGACGAAGCGGGAGGGGAGACCCAGTACTTC. Its protein product is CASSQDEAGGETQYF.

The chain carries TRBV4-1 and TRBJ2-3; D may be TRBD2 (6 bases). This CDR3 is 18 amino acids long. Trimming took off 1 base at V and 2 bases at J, with 19 bases between the two ends. Germline values: CDR1 MGHRA, CDR2 YSYEKL. CDR3 bases: TGCGCCAGCAGCCAAGGGGCCCTCGTAGCGGCCCTCACAGATACGCAGTATTTT. It codes for CASSQGALVAALTDTQYF.

This clone came up once. V usage is TRBV28 and J usage is TRBJ2-2; TRBD2 agrees at 10 bases. The V gene end was trimmed by 5 bases and the J gene end by 7 bases; junction bases not matched to a gene: 19. The CDR3 runs 19 residues. The V gene's germline CDR1 is MDHEN and CDR2 SYDVKM. CDR3 in DNA: TGTGCCAGCAGTCGCCGCGCTCGTAGCGGGAGGTCCAAAAACGGGGAGCTGTTTTTT. Translation gives CASSRRARSGRSKNGELFF.

V gene TRBV6-6 combines with J gene TRBJ1-6, with D hard to call. V was trimmed by 2 bases and J by 8 bases, leaving 10 bases between them. Germline V gene data show CDR1 as MNHNY and CDR2 as SVGAGI (reference sequence). CDR3 length: 14 residues. This chain's CDR3 is CASSYTSGDSPLHF. For the CDR3, the DNA is TGTGCCAGCAGTTACACTTCCGGGGATTCACCCCTCCACTTT.

The CDR3 spells CSANNGYTF. CDR3 nucleotide sequence: TGCAGTGCTAATAATGGCTACACCTTC. The chain combines TRBV20-1 with TRBJ1-2; D ambiguous. Germline CDR1 is DFQATT and CDR2 is SNEGSKA (reference sequence). V was clipped by 4 bases and J by 6 bases, with 3 bases between them. CDR3 length equals 9 residues.

V and J are TRBV5-5 and TRBJ2-7; TRBD2 might be the D (5 bases). The CDR3 has 12 amino acids. Between the trimmed V and J ends, which lost 4 bases and 3 bases, there was a span of 8 bases. Germline loops: CDR1 SGHKS, CDR2 YYEKEE (reference sequence). DNA for the CDR3: TGTGCCAGCAGCCGGGGATTCTACGAGCAGTACTTC. This translates into CASSRGFYEQYF.

This clone was observed a single time. The rearrangement joins TRBV29-1 to TRBJ2-1; weak D call: TRBD2 (6 bases). Trimming took 8 bases from V and 3 from J, leaving 17 bases between them. CDR1 SQVTM and CDR2 ANQGSEA come from the germline V gene. The CDR3 spans 14 residues. For the CDR3, the DNA is TGCAGCTTTATCTCGGGACTCCGCTACAATGAGCAGTTCTTC. Translation gives CSFISGLRYNEQFF.

The CDR3 DNA sequence: TGTGCCAGCAGCTCCGCCGGGACAGGTTTTGTTCAGCCCCAGCATTTT. It codes for CASSSAGTGFVQPQHF. This chain uses TRBV7-9 with TRBJ1-5; TRBD1 matches at 8 bases. The junction had 11 bases not matched to a gene; V was cut back by 4 bases and J by 6 bases. Per the germline V gene, CDR1 is SEHNR and CDR2 is FQNEAQ (reference sequence). The CDR3 totals 16 residues. Based on the CDR3 plus reference TRBV7-9 and TRBJ1-5, the full variable domain is DTGVSQNPRHKITKRGQNVTFRCDPISEHNRLYWYRQTLGQGPEFLTYFQNEAQLEKSRLLSDRFSAERPKGSFSTLEIQRTEQGDSAMYLCASSSAGTGFVQPQHFGDGTRLSIL.

The V call is TRBV10-3, the J call TRBJ1-2, with 9 bases identical to TRBD1. The junction had 15 bases not matched to a gene; V was cut back by 11 bases and J by 8 bases. CDR1 is ENHRY and CDR2 is SYGVKD in the germline V gene. This CDR3 has 14 amino acids. The CDR3 region is CAARDRELLRGYTF. CDR3 sequence (DNA): TGTGCCGCGCGGGACAGGGAATTGCTCAGGGGCTACACCTTC.

V gene TRBV5-1 combines with J gene TRBJ2-7, with 11 bases aligning to TRBD2. The germline V gene encodes CDR1 SGHRS and CDR2 YFSETQ. This CDR3 is built from 16 residues. J gave up 4 bases and V 0 bases, and 6 bases lay outside the gene matches. The CDR3 sequence: CASSLGLAGNSYEQYF. DNA of the CDR3: TGCGCCAGCAGCTTGGGACTAGCGGGAAACTCTTACGAGCAGTACTTC.

The chain recombines TRBV5-1 with TRBJ1-2, with a possible D match to TRBD1 (5 bases). CDR3 length: 13 amino acids. V was shortened by 2 bases and J by 6 bases, with 11 bases between the two germline ends. Germline values: CDR1 SGHRS, CDR2 YFSETQ. This chain's CDR3 is CASSFGGSDGYTF. The CDR3 nucleotides read TGCGCCAGCAGCTTTGGGGGATCCGATGGCTACACCTTC.

The chain couples TRBV4-1 to TRBJ2-1, with a weak D call TRBD2 (6 bases). CDR1 is MGHRA and CDR2 is YSYEKL in the germline V gene. The CDR3 is made up of 15 amino acids. V was pared by 4 bases and J by 6 bases, with 16 bases between. This CDR3 reads CASSPPGVFPNEQFF. The CDR3 DNA sequence: TGCGCCAGCAGCCCCCCGGGGGTTTTTCCCAATGAGCAGTTCTTC.

A few counts support this clone. The chain is built from TRBV30 and TRBJ1-5, with D perhaps matching TRBD1 (5 bases). Germline CDR1 GTSNPN, CDR2 SVGIG (reference sequence). Trimming left V 8 bases short and J 1 base short, with 9 bases between. This CDR3 is 12 amino acids long. Written as DNA, the CDR3 is TGTGCCCCCCGGGGGAGCAATCAGCCCCAGCATTTT. Translated: CAPRGSNQPQHF.

The chain combines TRBV5-1 with TRBJ2-7; D perhaps matches TRBD2 (5 bases). The CDR3 is made up of 14 amino acids. Per the germline V gene, CDR1 is SGHRS and CDR2 is YFSETQ. V was clipped by 0 bases and J by 6 bases, with 13 bases between them. CDR3 sequence reads: CASSLANGESEQYF. The CDR3 nucleotides are TGCGCCAGCAGCTTGGCCAATGGGGAGAGCGAGCAGTACTTC.

This chain joins TRBV6-5 and TRBJ1-5; D is perhaps TRBD1 (6 bases). Trimming stripped 6 bases from V and 3 bases from J, with 12 bases between. Per germline, CDR1 MNHEY and CDR2 SVGAGI. The CDR3 runs 14 residues. CDR3 bases: TGTGCCAGCAGCTCCGGACAGTACAATCAGCCCCAGCATTTT. This encodes CASSSGQYNQPQHF.

J is TRBJ1-2 and V is TRBV6-1; the D gene is possibly TRBD1 (6 bases). Germline CDR1 reads MNHNS; CDR2 reads SASEGT. V was trimmed by 6 bases and J by 4 bases, leaving 12 bases between them. The CDR3 runs 13 residues. In DNA, the CDR3 is TGTGCCAGCAGGCAGCGGGGGGCCTATGGCTACACCTTC. This codes for CASRQRGAYGYTF.

This clone was picked up one time. The genes are TRBV5-4 and TRBJ2-3, with TRBD1 matching 7 bases. Losses at the gene ends were 0 bases for V and 1 base for J; bases not matched to a gene: 2. CDR1 SGHNT and CDR2 YYREEE come from the germline V gene (reference sequence). The CDR3 length is 15 residues. CDR3 in amino acids: CASSLGGQRTDTQYF. The CDR3 region has the DNA TGTGCCAGCAGCTTGGGGGGACAGCGCACAGATACGCAGTATTTT.

This clone was seen only a few times. V gene TRBV4-3 combines with J gene TRBJ1-4; tentatively, D is TRBD1 (5 bases). The CDR3 sequence is 14 residues long. Trimming shortened V by 1 base and J by 7 bases, and 10 bases separated the two germline ends. CDR1 is LGHNA, CDR2 YSLEER, per germline. The CDR3 sequence: CASSQAGIGEKLFF. The CDR3 nucleotides read TGCGCCAGCAGCCAAGCAGGGATTGGTGAAAAACTGTTTTTT.

V usage is TRBV28 and J usage is TRBJ2-1; possible D gene TRBD2, 6 bases. This CDR3 has 14 residues. CDR1 is MDHEN, CDR2 SYDVKM, per germline. With 6 bases removed from V and 4 bases from J, the gap between germline ends came to 13 bases. CDR3 in amino acids: CASSPGGMYNEQFF. CDR3 DNA: TGTGCCAGCAGCCCTGGGGGGATGTACAATGAGCAGTTCTTC.

The chain carries TRBV7-2 and TRBJ2-7; D gene uncertain. Germline assignment: CDR1 SGHTA and CDR2 FQGNSA. CDR3 length: 14 amino acids. V lost 5 bases and J 2 bases, leaving 13 bases between the germline ends. The CDR3 is CASSPIGWAYEQYF. The CDR3 nucleotides read TGTGCCAGCAGCCCGATCGGGTGGGCCTACGAGCAGTACTTC. The full variable domain, rest sourced from reference TRBV7-2 and TRBJ2-7, is GAGVSQSPSNKVTEKGKDVELRCDPISGHTALYWYRQSLGQGLEFLIYFQGNSAPDKSGLPSDRFSAERTGGSVSTLTIQRTQQEDSAVYLCASSPIGWAYEQYFGPGTRLTVT.